One sample yielded the 26 T cell receptor beta chains listed below, sequenced in a study of response to subunit inactivated influenza vaccine. TCRdb called the RT-PCR reads again in MiXCR, with one record for every CDR3 protein. The sample consists of some 480,000 distinct CDR3 sequences, approximately 11% of them appearing once. The sequenced sample was PBMCs from blood, obtained roughly 46 days after vaccination. These receptors were collected from a man aged 50-59 years who received an inactivated influenza vaccine.

This chain uses TRBV7-9 with TRBJ2-5, with 7 bases matching TRBD2. V was pared by 3 bases and J by 5 bases, with 9 bases of the junction left unmatched. The CDR3 spans 15 residues. The germline gives CDR1 SEHNR, CDR2 FQNEAQ (reference sequence). CDR3 in amino acids: CASSFDKAGTETQYF. CDR3 in DNA: TGTGCCAGCAGCTTTGACAAAGCGGGAACGGAGACCCAGTACTTC.

The chain combines TRBV7-6 with TRBJ2-5; the match to TRBD2 covers 12 bases. Looked up from germline, CDR1 is SGHVS and CDR2 is FNYEAQ. The V segment lost 4 bases and the J segment 5 bases; nucleotides outside the gene matches: 14. The length of the CDR3 is 18 residues. This chain's CDR3 is CASSSGLAGPLAGETQYF. The DNA for the CDR3 is TGTGCCAGCAGCTCAGGACTAGCGGGACCCCTCGCCGGGGAGACCCAGTACTTC.

This clonotype was seen more than once but under ten times. The chain employs TRBV28 and TRBJ1-5; tentative D call: TRBD1 (6 bases). The CDR3 is made up of 15 amino acids. The germline V gene encodes CDR1 MDHEN and CDR2 SYDVKM. The germline V and J ends were trimmed by 1 base and 16 bases, with 23 bases remaining between them. The DNA for the CDR3 is TGTGCCAGCAGTTTATCGGTGGTGGAGAGGGGGGGCCAACATTTT. It specifies CASSLSVVERGGQHF.

The chain is built from TRBV6-1 and TRBJ2-7, with 11 bases that match TRBD1. This CDR3 contains 14 residues. The V gene's germline CDR1 is MNHNS and CDR2 SASEGT. J was trimmed by 5 bases and V by 5 bases; bases with no gene match: 5. The CDR3 DNA follows: TGTGCCAGCAGTCCGGACAGGGGGCAGGACGAGCAGTACTTC. This codes for CASSPDRGQDEQYF.

This clonotype was observed at least ten times. The chain is built from TRBV7-2 and TRBJ2-3, with D hard to call. Per germline, CDR1 SGHTA and CDR2 FQGNSA. The CDR3 is 13 residues long. V was shortened by 6 bases and J by 0 bases, with 7 bases between the two germline ends. CDR3 nucleotides: TGTGCCAGCAGGGAGCTTAGCACAGATACGCAGTATTTT. As protein: CASRELSTDTQYF.

This clonotype was recorded a few times. The rearrangement joins TRBV20-1 to TRBJ2-2; 10 nucleotides line up with TRBD2. The CDR3 totals 16 residues. Germline V lookup: CDR1 DFQATT, CDR2 SNEGSKA (reference sequence). Losses at the gene ends were 6 bases for V and 0 bases for J; bases not matched to a gene: 7. The DNA for the CDR3 is TGCAGTGCCAGGGATAGCGGGAGGACGAACACCGGGGAGCTGTTTTTT. Encoded protein: CSARDSGRTNTGELFF.

A few counts support this clonotype. The chain links TRBV11-2 to TRBJ1-1; TRBD1 aligns across 7 bases. The V segment lost 2 bases and the J segment 5 bases; nucleotides outside the gene matches: 5. CDR3 length: 14 residues. The V gene's germline CDR1 is SGHAT and CDR2 FQNNGV. CDR3 nucleotide sequence: TGTGCCAGCAGCTTACAGGGGGGTAAAACTGAAGCTTTCTTT. It is translated as CASSLQGGKTEAFF.

This chain joins TRBV20-1 and TRBJ2-5, with TRBD1 as a possible D gene (6 bases). Germline V gene sequence: CDR1 DFQATT, CDR2 SNEGSKA (reference sequence). The CDR3 sequence is 15 residues long. With 3 bases removed from V and 3 bases from J, the gap between germline ends came to 17 bases. In DNA form, the CDR3 reads TGCAGTGCTAGGACCACGGGACACCTGAAAGAGACCCAGTACTTC. Its protein product is CSARTTGHLKETQYF.

This clonotype was seen repeatedly, ten times or more. The chain has TRBV12-3 or TRBV12-4 and TRBJ1-5, with TRBD1 matching 7 bases. This CDR3 spans 14 amino acids. J was trimmed by 5 bases and V by 6 bases; bases with no gene match: 7. The CDR3: CASRRDSEYQPQHF. The CDR3 DNA reads TGTGCCAGCAGAAGGGACAGCGAATATCAGCCCCAGCATTTT.

This sequence joins TRBV7-9 and TRBJ1-2; D not resolved. The CDR3 extends over 12 amino acids. Trimming stripped 7 bases from V and 2 bases from J, with 8 bases between. Germline loops: CDR1 SEHNR, CDR2 FQNEAQ (reference sequence). The CDR3 DNA is TGTGCCAGCAAGGATAGCAACTATGGCTACACCTTC. Translating gives CASKDSNYGYTF. The variable domain in full, with the rest retrieved from reference TRBV7-9 and TRBJ1-2, is DTGVSQNPRHKITKRGQNVTFRCDPISEHNRLYWYRQTLGQGPEFLTYFQNEAQLEKSRLLSDRFSAERPKGSFSTLEIQRTEQGDSAMYLCASKDSNYGYTFGSGTRLTVV.

The table lists this clonotype with many counts. This chain uses TRBV12-3 or TRBV12-4 with TRBJ2-1; 12 nucleotides match TRBD2. The CDR3 loop spans 16 amino acids. V shed 5 bases and J 9 bases; nucleotides not matched to a gene: 11. Written as DNA, the CDR3 is TGTGCCAGCAGTCCTCTAGCGGGAGGGACCCTCGGTGAGCAGTTCTTC. It encodes CASSPLAGGTLGEQFF.

This clonotype was detected a few times. DNA for the CDR3: TGTGCCACGAGGGTGGAGCCTCTATACAATGAGCAGTTCTTC. This encodes CATRVEPLYNEQFF. The gene calls are TRBV7-2 and TRBJ2-1, with D possibly being TRBD2 (5 bases). The germline V gene has CDR1 SGHTA and CDR2 FQGNSA. This CDR3 contains 14 residues. The V end was cut by 10 bases, the J end by 4 bases, with 17 bases between. The entire variable domain, with the rest obtained from reference TRBV7-2 and TRBJ2-1, is as follows: GAGVSQSPSNKVTEKGKDVELRCDPISGHTALYWYRQSLGQGLEFLIYFQGNSAPDKSGLPSDRFSAERTGGSVSTLTIQRTQQEDSAVYLCATRVEPLYNEQFFGPGTRLTVL.

The DNA for the CDR3 is TGTGCCAGCAGAAAAGTAGCGGGAGGTTATGAGCAGTTCTTC. Its protein is CASRKVAGGYEQFF. The chain joins TRBV6-1 to TRBJ2-1; 10 bases map to TRBD2. CDR1 and CDR2 from the germline V gene are MNHNS and SASEGT. The CDR3 length is 14 residues. Trimming removed 6 bases from V and 8 bases from J; junction bases left unmatched: 7.

This clonotype has only a few counts. The chain carries TRBV18 and TRBJ1-5; the D gene is possibly TRBD1 (5 bases). Germline loops: CDR1 KGHSH, CDR2 LQKENI. The CDR3 covers 15 residues. Trimming pared 4 bases from V and 0 bases from J, leaving 10 bases between. The CDR3 sequence: CASSQTEGSNQPQHF. In DNA, the CDR3 is TGTGCCAGCTCACAGACAGAGGGTAGCAATCAGCCCCAGCATTTT.

This clonotype was seen only a few times. V is TRBV7-9 and J is TRBJ1-2; no clear D. Trimming stripped 1 base from V and 4 bases from J, with 7 bases between. Germline loops: CDR1 SEHNR, CDR2 FQNEAQ (reference sequence). The CDR3 is 13 residues long. The CDR3 here is CASSLEISYGYTF. CDR3 coding DNA: TGTGCCAGCAGCTTAGAGATTAGCTATGGCTACACCTTC.

This clonotype appeared a few times. J is TRBJ1-1 and V is TRBV6-1, with D perhaps TRBD1 (6 bases). The CDR3 consists of 14 residues. Germline lookup yields CDR1 MNHNS and CDR2 SASEGT. Trimming pared 2 bases from V and 4 bases from J, leaving 11 bases between. The CDR3 nucleotides read TGTGCCAGCAGTGAATTCGGAGGGGGCACTGAAGCTTTCTTT. Amino acid sequence: CASSEFGGGTEAFF.

This clonotype was counted only a few times. This chain joins TRBV6-1 and TRBJ1-2; tentatively, D is TRBD1 (5 bases). Germline V CDR1 and CDR2: MNHNS, SASEGT. The V and J ends lost 6 bases and 8 bases respectively, with 13 bases between them. The CDR3 totals 12 residues. This CDR3 reads CASRVFGGGYTF. The CDR3 DNA follows: TGTGCCAGCAGAGTATTTGGGGGAGGCTACACCTTC.

This clonotype was detected ten times or more. The V and J genes are TRBV2 and TRBJ2-7; 10 nucleotides match TRBD2. In germline, CDR1 is SNHLY, CDR2 FYNNEI. CDR3 length equals 17 residues. The trim removed 7 bases at V and 6 bases at J, leaving 18 bases unmatched. Here the CDR3 DNA reads TGTGCCAGCATCCCTTTGTGGGGTTTAGCGGGAGGATCCGAGCAGTACTTC. It yields the protein CASIPLWGLAGGSEQYF.

V and J are TRBV7-2 and TRBJ2-2, with D maybe TRBD2 (7 bases). Between the trimmed V and J ends, which lost 2 bases and 0 bases, there was a span of 13 bases. The CDR3 totals 17 residues. Germline CDR1 reads SGHTA; CDR2 reads FQGNSA. Here the CDR3 DNA reads TGTGCCAGCAGCTTAACGGGGGGCCCCGCGAACACCGGGGAGCTGTTTTTT. It specifies CASSLTGGPANTGELFF. Variable domain in full (rest from reference TRBV7-2 and TRBJ2-2): GAGVSQSPSNKVTEKGKDVELRCDPISGHTALYWYRQSLGQGLEFLIYFQGNSAPDKSGLPSDRFSAERTGGSVSTLTIQRTQQEDSAVYLCASSLTGGPANTGELFFGEGSRLTVL.

The chain joins TRBV7-2 to TRBJ2-3, with 9 bases identical to TRBD2. The CDR3 totals 15 residues. Germline trimming cut 6 bases from V and 2 bases from J; bases unmatched to any gene: 6. The germline gives CDR1 SGHTA, CDR2 FQGNSA. DNA of the CDR3: TGTGCCAGCAGGCTTCTAGCGGGGTACACAGATACGCAGTATTTT. Residues: CASRLLAGYTDTQYF.

The chain recombines TRBV12-3 or TRBV12-4 with TRBJ2-7; possible D gene TRBD1, 5 bases. The germline V and J ends were trimmed by 4 bases and 2 bases, with 15 bases remaining between them. This CDR3 is built from 15 residues. The DNA of the CDR3 is TGTGCCAGCAGTTCAGCCGCAGGGCCGACCTACGAGCAGTACTTC. Translating it yields CASSSAAGPTYEQYF.

This clonotype was seen ten or more times. This chain joins TRBV16 and TRBJ1-1; the D gene is possibly TRBD1 (5 bases). Trimming shortened V by 2 bases and J by 6 bases, and 10 bases separated the two germline ends. CDR1 KGHSY and CDR2 FQNENV come from the germline V gene. The CDR3 length is 13 residues. CDR3 in amino acids: CASSQGGRAEAFF. CDR3 coding DNA: TGTGCCAGCAGCCAAGGGGGACGGGCTGAAGCTTTCTTT.

This clonotype was counted a few times. CDR3 residues: CATRPRGSTNEKLFF. The CDR3 DNA reads TGTGCCACCAGGCCCAGGGGTTCGACTAATGAAAAACTGTTTTTT. The chain uses TRBV15 and TRBJ1-4; D might be TRBD1 (6 bases). Trimming stripped 6 bases from V and 2 bases from J, with 13 bases between. This CDR3 is built from 15 residues. Per germline, CDR1 LNHNV and CDR2 YYDKDF (reference sequence).

The chain is built from TRBV20-1 and TRBJ2-2; D remains unclear. The CDR3 has 14 amino acids. V was shortened by 1 base and J by 4 bases, with 10 bases between the two germline ends. Per germline, CDR1 DFQATT and CDR2 SNEGSKA (reference sequence). For the CDR3, the DNA is TGCAGTGCTAGAGTGGTGGGGTTCACCGGGGAGCTGTTTTTT. It encodes CSARVVGFTGELFF.

This clonotype came up a few times. V gene TRBV6-1 combines with J gene TRBJ1-5; D remains ambiguous. CDR3 size: 15 residues. The V end was cut by 6 bases, the J end by 0 bases, with 12 bases between. CDR1 MNHNS and CDR2 SASEGT come from the germline V gene. The CDR3 DNA follows: TGTGCCAGCAGCCCAGGACTGTATAGCAATCAGCCCCAGCATTTT. This encodes CASSPGLYSNQPQHF.

There are many counts of this clonotype. The chain is built from TRBV20-1 and TRBJ2-5, with unresolved D. The germline V and J ends were trimmed by 3 bases and 0 bases, with 8 bases remaining between them. Looked up from germline, CDR1 is DFQATT and CDR2 is SNEGSKA (reference sequence). The CDR3 totals 13 residues. The CDR3 DNA reads TGCAGTGCTAGGCCGGGCCACCAAGAGACCCAGTACTTC. Amino acid sequence: CSARPGHQETQYF.